The entry below describes one TCR beta chain. Clones were sequenced by immunoSEQ multiplex PCR, and TCRdb holds only the in-frame ones, with some missing. The sample carries 250,000 to 300,000 clones, 84% recorded once. These data belong to a study of blood T cell repertoires in COVID-19. The overall study: Acute-phase and convalescent COVID-19 samples originated in the United States, Italy and Spain. Sources were T cells, B-cell-depleted T cells, or PBMCs; the material itself was cDNA or gDNA.

Enrolled through a virtual design, the participants were between roughly 18 and 95 years of age and came from about two dozen US areas. Sequenced input: PBMCs or T cells enriched from blood (not recorded which). This receptor was taken from a man aged 25-45 years with acute COVID-19.

CDR3 protein: CASSLAGQINQPQHF. The CDR3 coding sequence is TGCGCCAGCAGCTTGGCGGGACAAATTAATCAGCCCCAGCATTTT. The genes are TRBV5-1 and TRBJ1-5, with D possibly being TRBD1 (6 bases). The CDR3 totals 15 residues. V lost 0 bases to trimming and J lost 4 bases, with 11 bases between them. CDR1 is SGHRS and CDR2 is YFSETQ in the germline V gene.